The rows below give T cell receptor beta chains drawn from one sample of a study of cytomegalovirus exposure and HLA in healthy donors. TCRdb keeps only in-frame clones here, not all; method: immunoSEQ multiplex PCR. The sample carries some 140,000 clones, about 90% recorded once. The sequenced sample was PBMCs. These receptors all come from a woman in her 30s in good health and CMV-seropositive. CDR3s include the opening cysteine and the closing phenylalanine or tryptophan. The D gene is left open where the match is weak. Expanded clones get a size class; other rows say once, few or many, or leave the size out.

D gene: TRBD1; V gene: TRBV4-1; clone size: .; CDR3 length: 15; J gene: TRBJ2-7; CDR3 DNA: TGCGCCAGCAGCCAAACGGGACAGGGCTCCTACGAGCAGTACTTC; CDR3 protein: CASSQTGQGSYEQYF
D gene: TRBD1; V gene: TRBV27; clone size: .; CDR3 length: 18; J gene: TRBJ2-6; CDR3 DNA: TGTGCCAGCAGTTCAGACAGGGGACACCCGCCCGGGGCCAACGTCCTGACTTTC; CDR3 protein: CASSSDRGHPPGANVLTF
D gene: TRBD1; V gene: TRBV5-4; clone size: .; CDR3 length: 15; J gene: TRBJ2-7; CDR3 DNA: TGTGCCAGCAGCTTGGGCGGACAGGGCCCCCTTGGGCAGTACTTC; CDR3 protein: CASSLGGQGPLGQYF
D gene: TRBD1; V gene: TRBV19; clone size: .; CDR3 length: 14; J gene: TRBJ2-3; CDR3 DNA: TGTGCCAGTAGTCATGGACAGGGTGGAGATACGCAGTATTTT; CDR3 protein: CASSHGQGGDTQYF
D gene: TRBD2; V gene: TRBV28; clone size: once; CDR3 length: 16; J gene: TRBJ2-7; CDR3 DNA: TGTGCCAGCAGTTACGGGACTAGCGGGAGCGCCTACGAGCAGTACTTC; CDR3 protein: CASSYGTSGSAYEQYF
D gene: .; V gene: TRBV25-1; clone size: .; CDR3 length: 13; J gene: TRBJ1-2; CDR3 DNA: TGTGCCAGCAGTGATGCAGATAACTATGGCTACACCTTC; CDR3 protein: CASSDADNYGYTF
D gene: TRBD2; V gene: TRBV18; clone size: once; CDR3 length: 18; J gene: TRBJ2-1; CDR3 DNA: TGTGCCAGCTCACCACCGGGGGGGCCTAGCGGGAGGTACAATGAGCAGTTCTTC; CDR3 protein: CASSPPGGPSGRYNEQFF
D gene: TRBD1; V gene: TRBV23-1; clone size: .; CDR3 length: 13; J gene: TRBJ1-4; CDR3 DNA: TGCGCCAGCCACCGGGACAGGAGGGAAAAACTGTTTTTT; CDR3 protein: CASHRDRREKLFF
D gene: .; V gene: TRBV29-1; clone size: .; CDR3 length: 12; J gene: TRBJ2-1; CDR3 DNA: TGCAGCGGCGAGAGCTCCTACAATGAGCAGTTCTTC; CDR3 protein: CSGESSYNEQFF
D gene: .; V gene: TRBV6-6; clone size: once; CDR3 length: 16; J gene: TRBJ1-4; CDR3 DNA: TGTGCCAGCAGCGCGAGAGGGGGATCAACTAATGAAAAACTGTTTTTT; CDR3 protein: CASSARGGSTNEKLFF
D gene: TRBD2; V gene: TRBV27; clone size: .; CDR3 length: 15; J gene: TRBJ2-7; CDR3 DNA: TGTGCCAGCAGTTTATGGGGTAGCGGGACTTACGAGCAGTACTTC; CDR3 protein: CASSLWGSGTYEQYF
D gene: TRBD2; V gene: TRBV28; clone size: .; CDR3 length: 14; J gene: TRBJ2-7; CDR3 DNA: TGTGCCAGCAGAAATAGCGGGAGGGCCTACGAGCAGTACTTC; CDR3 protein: CASRNSGRAYEQYF
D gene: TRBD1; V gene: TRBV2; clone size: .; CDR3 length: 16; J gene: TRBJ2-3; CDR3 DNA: TGTGCCAGCACCTTAAGGGGACAGGGGGAATTCCATACGCAGTATTTT; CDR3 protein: CASTLRGQGEFHTQYF
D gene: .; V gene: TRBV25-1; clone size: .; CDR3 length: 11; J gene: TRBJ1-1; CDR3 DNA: TGTGCCAGCAGAAAAACAGGTGAAGCTTTCTTT; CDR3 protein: CASRKTGEAFF
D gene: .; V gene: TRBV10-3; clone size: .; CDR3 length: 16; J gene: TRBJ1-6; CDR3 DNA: TGTGCCATCAGTGAGTCCATGAGCTCCTATAATTCACCCCTCCACTTT; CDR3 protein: CAISESMSSYNSPLHF
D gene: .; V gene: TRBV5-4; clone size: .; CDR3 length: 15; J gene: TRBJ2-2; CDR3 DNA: TGTGCCAGCAGCTCCCTGCGGGGAGGCACCGGGGAGCTGTTTTTT; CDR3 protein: CASSSLRGGTGELFF
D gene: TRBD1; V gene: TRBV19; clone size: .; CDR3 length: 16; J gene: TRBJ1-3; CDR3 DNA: TGTGCCAGTAGTAAACCAAAACCAGACAGGGTAAGCACCATATATTTT; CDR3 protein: CASSKPKPDRVSTIYF
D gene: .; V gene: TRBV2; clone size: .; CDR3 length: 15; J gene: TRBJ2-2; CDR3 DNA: TGTGCCAGCAGGGCGAGGGGGGGAGACACCGGGGAGCTGTTTTTT; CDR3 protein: CASRARGGDTGELFF
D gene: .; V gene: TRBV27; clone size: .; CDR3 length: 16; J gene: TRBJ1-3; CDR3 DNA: TGTGCCAGCAGTCCAAGAACAGGGTCTGGTGGAAACACCATATATTTT; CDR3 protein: CASSPRTGSGGNTIYF